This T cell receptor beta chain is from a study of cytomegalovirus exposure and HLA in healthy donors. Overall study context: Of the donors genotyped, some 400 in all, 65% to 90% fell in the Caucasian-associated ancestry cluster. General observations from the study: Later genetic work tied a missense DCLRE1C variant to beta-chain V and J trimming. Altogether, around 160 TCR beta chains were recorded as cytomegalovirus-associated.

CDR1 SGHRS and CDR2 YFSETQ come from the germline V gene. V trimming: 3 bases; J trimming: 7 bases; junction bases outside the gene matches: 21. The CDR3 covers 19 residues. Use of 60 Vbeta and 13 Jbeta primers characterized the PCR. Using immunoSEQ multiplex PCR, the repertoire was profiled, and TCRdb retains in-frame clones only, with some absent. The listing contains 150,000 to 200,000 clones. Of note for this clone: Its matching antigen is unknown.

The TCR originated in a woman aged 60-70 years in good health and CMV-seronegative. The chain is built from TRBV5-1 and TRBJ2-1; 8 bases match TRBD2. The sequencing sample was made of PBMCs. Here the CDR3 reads CASSSRGSGGPMDWNEQFF. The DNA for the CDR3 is TGCGCCAGCAGCTCCCGAGGGAGCGGGGGCCCGATGGATTGGAATGAGCAGTTCTTC.